This T cell receptor (beta chain) was sequenced for a study of human T cells and chemical hapten exposure. The overall study: All patients underwent weekly scalp dosing with diphenylcyclopropenone for the full roughly 24-week study. The patients, most of them female, presented with alopecia areata, totalis or universalis.

Time point defined: patch test 1, 2 weeks after DPC sensitization. Described treatment: therapeutic diphenylcyclopropenone sensitization with weekly scalp DPC. The CDR3 extends over 13 amino acids. This clonotype has just a few counts. TCRdb itself ran the RACE reads through MiXCR, one entry per CDR3 protein. This table holds tens of thousands of distinct CDR3 sequences, around 9.8% found once. The sequence was collected from a woman aged 40 to 49 with alopecia areata. Some clones in this sample may be carry-over from other donors' samples. J is TRBJ1-2 and V is TRBV21-1. TRBV21-1 is labeled a pseudogene. The sample in question was whole blood, obtained in connection with sensitization to the hapten diphenylcyclopropenone (DPC). The CDR3 DNA sequence: TGTGCCAGCAGCAAATATAAGGGCTATGGCTACACCTTC. Translation gives CASSKYKGYGYTF.